What follows is one TCR beta chain and its context. No antigen is known for it. One base away there is no much larger clone; base qualities are not given. TCR CDR3 regions were amplified from genomic DNA by multiplex PCR using the deep immunoSEQ assay. Genomic DNA extracted from each cell subset was distributed evenly over all wells of several immunoSEQ 96-well plates, and each plate served as one replicate. For sorted subsets, roughly 200 ng of genomic DNA, equivalent to 25,000 to 35,000 T cell genomes, went into each replicate PCR. The purified libraries were quantified using a Qubit 3.0 fluorometer, sized with a Bioanalyzer 2100, and then quantified again using the KAPA Library Quantification kit. Every immunoSEQ 96-well plate was sequenced on a dedicated single-read 150-cycle Illumina NextSeq 550 flow cell. Turning to the authors' computational methods: The immunoSEQ output contained only junctional sequences without quality scores, so filtering could not match that applied to full-length reads. Sequences were annotated with PyIR, a Python wrapper for IgBLAST v1.9, and V/J genes and CDR3 were assigned using IMGT germline references. Reads were removed for weak V/J assignments (E-value above 1e-6), missing CDR3, stop codons, out-of-frame junctions, or ambiguous translated residues. A V3J clonotype was defined by an identical inferred V gene, J gene, and CDR3 amino acid sequence. To compute the percentage overlap between repertoires, the number of shared unique clonotypes was divided by the size of the smaller repertoire. Repertoire richness was assessed with RTK rarefaction, the Chao1 estimator, and Recon v2.1 estimates of unobserved clonotypes. Generation probabilities were computed with OLGA for all TCRbeta clonotypes obtained by the gDNA method from several donors. This is the immuneACCESS table as TCRdb keeps it, with only in-frame sequences that have V and J called. A part of the clones is gone; compared with another copy, unresolved V genes explain less than half, and the rest is unexplained. The V and J calls and clone size come from that table; D and trimming were worked out from the DNA. The sample table contains about 2 million clones; only one count was recorded for over 85% of them. Around 1.1% of the sample goes to the ten largest clones.

CD8 naive samples were obtained by positive selection for CCR7 among CD45RO-negative cells, yielding a CD45RA+CCR7+ population from which TemRA cells were excluded. The donors were healthy, HIV-negative adults who had no recently reported acute infections or vaccinations. Every donor was a Caucasian adult living in Nashville, Tennessee, USA. After blood collection by leukapheresis, PBMCs were isolated using Ficoll-Histopaque density gradient centrifugation and then cryopreserved in the vapor phase of liquid nitrogen. Purity and quantity of every magnetically sorted T cell population were checked by analytical flow cytometry. Genomic DNA was isolated from each sorted fraction and quantified by UV absorbance on a Nanodrop 2000c. The data are from a study of shared clonotypes between healthy human individuals (dated by TCRdb to the early 2020s). About the full investigation: The cohort included three men and a couple of women between 18 and 49 years of age. For each donor, three plates each were used for CD4 naive and CD4 memory, two plates were used for CD8 naive, and one plate was used for CD8 memory. Blood TCR repertoires of five healthy adults were deeply sequenced to estimate repertoire size and the extent of clonotype sharing between individuals. Libraries were prepared and TCR repertoires were sequenced by different laboratories using diverse techniques, in order to increase sequencing depth and limit assay-specific biases. Per donor, leukapheresis produced somewhere between about 0.85 and 10 billion PBMCs.

The paper as a whole reports these results and caveats: Naive subsets generally had larger estimated clonotype richness than memory subsets. Sampling was limited to blood, and TCR repertoires in tissue likely differ from TCR repertoires in blood. Even with the large sequencing depth, rarefaction of the sorted-subset datasets indicated that sequencing was incomplete. The small number of donors limited the genetic and exposure-history diversity represented. Higher generation probabilities were observed for clonotypes shared by all four sorted-subset donors than for non-shared clonotypes. When a few donors were compared, the shared fraction of clonotypes was around 4.6% for naive CD4, 3.5% for naive CD8, 2.3% for memory CD4, and 0.4% for memory CD8. Based on pairwise subsampling, the degree of clonotype sharing among donors was expected to be affected by sequencing depth.

Including cysteine and phenylalanine, the CDR3 has 16 amino acids. Just the 48-base CDR3 DNA is kept, in frame starting at base 1. Reading the germline V gene (reference sequence) gives CDR1 MNHEY and CDR2 SMNVEV. At the junction V is shortened by 5 bases and J by 0 bases, with 11 bases in between. The sample consisted of naive CD8+ T cells sorted from blood. The sample's cell subset or site label, decoded: CD45RA+CCR7+. The V and J segments used are TRBV27 and TRBJ1-6; the D segment cannot be called with confidence. The receptor was derived from a man younger than 30 in good health. In nucleotides, the sequence is TGTGCCAGCAGTCTCACATTGAGCTCCTATAATTCACCCCTCCACTTT. Its product reads: CASSLTLSSYNSPLHF.